This paragraph reports one T cell receptor beta chain. Its target is unknown. Cultured CD4+ T-cell DNA underwent Oncomine TCR Beta short-read sequencing. One entry per CDR3 protein, called by TCRdb with MiXCR from the PCR reads. The sample includes roughly 13,000 distinct CDR3 sequences, 55% to 70% of them seen just once. The data derive from a study of vaccination and CD4 T cells after COVID-19. Treatment of the sample: roughly 10-day PBMC culture with coronavirus spike peptide pools or control peptides (ViraFEST assay). Peptide pools at approximately 9.4 ug/ml, together with 8.5 to 10 IU/ml IL-2, were added to cultures of 2 million to 2.5 million PBMCs per well. The CDR3 runs 14 residues. The V end was cut by 6 bases, the J end by 1 base, with 12 bases between. Germline assignment: CDR1 SNHLY and CDR2 FYNNEI.

The rearrangement uses TRBV2 and TRBJ1-1, with D possibly TRBD1 on 5 matching bases. This sequence was found in a human donor who had recovered from COVID-19. Sequencing used CD4+ T cells from blood, cultured in vitro. This CDR3 reads CASRKPQGNTEAFF. The CDR3 DNA is TGTGCCAGCAGAAAACCTCAGGGGAACACTGAAGCTTTCTTT.